This TCR beta chain was retrieved from a study of human T cells and chemical hapten exposure. Study-level information: Small discrepancies in pooled library volume mainly accounted for the varying TCR yields per sample.

The CDR3 spans 15 residues. V gave up 1 base and J gave up 4 bases; unmatched junction bases: 4. The germline gives CDR1 SGHAT, CDR2 FQNNGV. This clonotype was seen only a few times. The time point is: patch test 1, 2 weeks after DPC sensitization. Treatment specified: therapeutic diphenylcyclopropenone sensitization with weekly scalp DPC. Every patch test was put on after a blood sample was taken. The authors extracted total RNA from unfractionated whole blood. MiXCR, run by TCRdb on the RACE reads, gives a single entry per CDR3 protein. The sample consists of around 380,000 distinct CDR3 sequences, more than 4.5% of them appearing once.

This clonotype was sampled from a woman between 50 and 59 years old with alopecia areata. Some clones in this sample may be carry-over from other donors' samples. The V gene is TRBV11-2, the J gene TRBJ2-3; 8 bases are shared with TRBD1. Sequenced material: whole blood, taken in connection with sensitization to the hapten diphenylcyclopropenone (DPC). CDR3 nucleotides: TGTGCCAGCAGCTTAGGGACAGGGTACCCAGATACGCAGTATTTT. As protein: CASSLGTGYPDTQYF.